The 10 T cell receptor beta chains below were found in one sample sequenced in a study of CXCR3-negative and CXCR3-positive naive CD8 T cells. Via 5' RACE with UMI labels, TRB cDNA libraries were prepared. With the 5' RACE reads reprocessed, TCRdb shows one record per CDR3 protein and no DNA. In all, the sample yields 150,000 to 170,000 distinct CDR3 sequences. Study observations and caveats: Comparison of naive cells showed more hydrophobic TRB CDR3s in CXCR3-positive than in CXCR3-negative naive cells.

Their antigens are not known. The sample was naive CXCR3+ CD8+ T cells from blood. Subset: CD45RO-CCR7+CD27+CD95- naive CD8+ T cells expressing CXCR3 (TNR3+). The source of these receptors is a human donor in good health. Some clones in this sample may be carry-over from other donors' samples.

The CDR3 is CDSSQALAYEQYF. This chain links TRBV4-1 with TRBJ2-7. The CDR3 contains 13 residues. The V gene's germline CDR1 is MGHRA and CDR2 YSYEKL.

The rearrangement joins TRBV9 to TRBJ2-7; TCRdb calls TRBD2, which cannot be checked without DNA. Germline assignment: CDR1 SGDLS and CDR2 YYNGEE. The CDR3 totals 12 residues. CDR3 protein: CASSFSGSEQHF.

The gene calls are TRBV6-2 or TRBV6-3 and TRBJ1-1; the D call of TRBD1 rests on TCRdb alone, since no DNA is present to check it. The germline gives CDR1 MNHEY, CDR2 SVGEGT. This CDR3 is 11 amino acids long. The CDR3 spells CASTYPGEAFF.

J is TRBJ1-5 and V is TRBV4-1; TCRdb picks TRBD1, but there is no DNA to check that call. This CDR3 has 15 residues. Germline V CDR1 and CDR2: MGHRA, YSYEKL. The chain's CDR3 is CASSQVTGSNQPQHF.

The rearrangement links TRBV7-9 to TRBJ2-3; TCRdb's assignment of TRBD2 cannot be checked, as there is no DNA. The CDR3 contains 16 residues. CDR1 SEHNR and CDR2 FQNEAQ come from the germline V gene (reference sequence). CDR3 in amino acids: CASSRLTSGNADTQYF.

V is TRBV29-1 and J is TRBJ2-5; with no DNA, the TCRdb D assignment of TRBD2 cannot be verified. This CDR3 is 13 amino acids long. Per germline, CDR1 SQVTM and CDR2 ANQGSEA. The CDR3 protein is CSALIAGGETQYF.

The J gene is TRBJ2-2, the V gene TRBV9; TCRdb's D call, TRBD1, is unchecked because there is no DNA. This CDR3 contains 17 residues. Germline V gives CDR1 SGDLS, CDR2 YYNGEE. CDR3 protein: CASSVVREWVDTGELFF.

This chain links TRBV28 with TRBJ2-5. The germline gives CDR1 MDHEN, CDR2 SYDVKM. The CDR3 consists of 14 residues. The CDR3 loop reads CASSSFERQETQYF.

This chain connects TRBV5-1 to TRBJ2-1; TCRdb outputs TRBD1, but without DNA this stays unchecked. The CDR3 covers 16 residues. Germline CDR1 is SGHRS and CDR2 is YFSETQ. The CDR3: CASKHSGTGNFDEQFF.

The V gene is TRBV29-1, the J gene TRBJ2-5; TCRdb returns TRBD2, unconfirmable since there is no DNA. Germline values: CDR1 SQVTM, CDR2 ANQGSEA. The CDR3 spans 14 residues. The CDR3 spells CSVEEAGGTKTQYF.